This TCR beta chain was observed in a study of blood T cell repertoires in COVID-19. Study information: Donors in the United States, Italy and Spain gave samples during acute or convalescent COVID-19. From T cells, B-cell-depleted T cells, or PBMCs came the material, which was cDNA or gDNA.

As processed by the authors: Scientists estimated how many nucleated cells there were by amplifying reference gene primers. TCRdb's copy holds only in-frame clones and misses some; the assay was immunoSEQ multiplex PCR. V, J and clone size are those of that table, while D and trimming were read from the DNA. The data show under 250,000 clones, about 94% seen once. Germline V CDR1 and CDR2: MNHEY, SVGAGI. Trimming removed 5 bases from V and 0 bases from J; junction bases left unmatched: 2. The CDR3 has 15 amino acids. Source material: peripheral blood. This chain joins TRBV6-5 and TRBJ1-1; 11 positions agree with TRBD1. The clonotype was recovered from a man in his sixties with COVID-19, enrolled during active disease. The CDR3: CASSKDRGLNTEAFF. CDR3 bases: TGTGCCAGCAGTAAGGACAGGGGGCTGAACACTGAAGCTTTCTTT.